This T cell receptor (beta chain) was recovered during a study of blood T cell repertoires in COVID-19. Looking at the study overall: COVID-19 samples collected from the United States, Italy and Spain covered acute and convalescent phases. From T cells, B-cell-depleted T cells, or PBMCs came the material, which was cDNA or gDNA.

This clone was observed a single time. Within the sample, other DNA sequences also encode this same CDR3. How the authors handled the data: The authors estimated nucleated cell counts from reference gene primer amplification. TCRdb's copy holds only in-frame clones and misses some; the assay was immunoSEQ multiplex PCR. The D gene and trimming were derived from the DNA, and the V and J assignments and clone size from that table. The data contain tens of thousands of clones, approximately 86% of them singletons. Per germline, CDR1 SGHRS and CDR2 YFSETQ. V lost 0 bases and J lost 4, with 8 bases in between. The CDR3 is made up of 14 amino acids.

The J gene is TRBJ1-5, the V gene TRBV5-1; D might be TRBD1 (6 bases). This receptor was taken from a man in his 70s with acute or convalescent COVID-19. The sample was peripheral blood. The CDR3 bases are TGCGCCAGCAGCTTGGAGGGGGGGAATCAGCCCCAGCATTTT. Translation gives CASSLEGGNQPQHF.